This TCR beta chain comes out of a study of control samples from healthy donors and cancer patients. Profiling relied on immunoSEQ multiplex PCR, and the TCRdb table lists in-frame clones only, not all of them. Of about 90,000 clones in the sample, about nine tenths were seen once. V gave up 6 bases and J gave up 11 bases; unmatched junction bases: 12. In germline, CDR1 is SNHLY, CDR2 FYNNEI. The CDR3 runs 14 residues. The source material was blood. This chain joins TRBV2 and TRBJ1-4; 7 bases align to TRBD1. The TCR originated in a woman between 18 and 29 years old in good health. This CDR3 reads CASRETGDTLKLFF. Written as DNA, the CDR3 is TGTGCCAGCAGGGAAACAGGGGACACCCTTAAACTGTTTTTT.